The T cell receptor beta chain under discussion was sequenced for a study of blood T cell repertoires in COVID-19. Across the whole study: Both acute and convalescent COVID-19 samples were obtained from the United States, Italy and Spain. Nucleic acid was either cDNA or gDNA, and it came from T cells, B-cell-depleted T cells, or PBMCs.

Per the study methods: Amplification of reference gene primers was used by the study to estimate nucleated cell counts. Method: immunoSEQ multiplex PCR; TCRdb's copy keeps in-frame clones and lacks some. V and J calls and clone size are given by that table; D and trimming were obtained from the DNA. The sample has 95,000 to 130,000 clones, less than 95% seen once. V gave up 10 bases and J gave up 2 bases; unmatched junction bases: 10. CDR3 length: 14 amino acids. Germline CDR1 reads ENHRY; CDR2 reads SYGVKD. The source of this sequence is a human donor with active COVID-19. The donor label of this sample is uncertain. V usage is TRBV10-3 and J usage is TRBJ2-7; 8 bases align to TRBD1. Material for sequencing was peripheral blood. CDR3 in amino acids: CATLDRDRPYEQYF. The CDR3 DNA reads as TGTGCCACCTTGGACCGGGACAGGCCCTACGAGCAGTACTTC.